What follows describes a single T cell receptor (beta chain). Per germline, CDR1 SGHDT and CDR2 YYEEEE. The CDR3 is made up of 15 amino acids. With 4 bases removed from V and 5 bases from J, the gap between germline ends came to 19 bases. As originally analysed: Nucleated cell counts were estimated from reference gene primer amplification. The protocol was immunoSEQ multiplex PCR, while the TCRdb copy is restricted to in-frame clones and leaves out a portion. The V and J calls and clone size come from that table; D and trimming were worked out from the DNA. The table records more than 200,000 clones, 70% to 90% of them present only once. The sample comes from a study of blood T cell repertoires in COVID-19. In the study overall: Spain, Italy and the United States supplied samples that represented acute and convalescent COVID-19. T cells, B-cell-depleted T cells, or PBMCs supplied cDNA or gDNA.

This rearrangement joins TRBV5-6 to TRBJ2-7; the D is unclear. This TCR was sampled from a man under 40 with active or convalescent COVID-19. The sequenced sample consisted of peripheral blood. Here the CDR3 DNA reads TGTGCCAGCAGCCCCTCTGCGGCGCGACCCCACGAGCAGTACTTC. This gives the protein CASSPSAARPHEQYF.